This TCR beta chain was obtained from a study of T-cell reconstitution after alpha-beta-depleted transplantation in children. Preparation of the TCRbeta library was carried out with unique molecular identifiers. From the PCR reads, TCRdb called clonotypes with MiXCR, one entry per CDR3 protein. The sample lists fewer than 400,000 distinct CDR3 sequences; 20% to 30% were seen once. Trimming removed 0 bases from V and 7 bases from J; junction bases left unmatched: 1. Germline-derived CDR1 and CDR2 are WNHNN and SYGVQD (reference sequence). This CDR3 contains 13 residues. This sequence joins TRBV10-1 and TRBJ2-3; 7 nucleotides match TRBD2. This clonotype originated in a male patient younger than 18 who had a stem cell transplant for acute lymphoblastic leukemia, so the T cells may come from the graft donor. The sample consisted of PBMCs, mostly from graft donor cells, taken 180 days after TCRalphabeta/CD19-depleted stem cell transplant. The CDR3 sequence is CASSESGLNTQYF. The CDR3 region has the DNA TGCGCCAGCAGTGAGTCGGGACTAAATACGCAGTATTTT.